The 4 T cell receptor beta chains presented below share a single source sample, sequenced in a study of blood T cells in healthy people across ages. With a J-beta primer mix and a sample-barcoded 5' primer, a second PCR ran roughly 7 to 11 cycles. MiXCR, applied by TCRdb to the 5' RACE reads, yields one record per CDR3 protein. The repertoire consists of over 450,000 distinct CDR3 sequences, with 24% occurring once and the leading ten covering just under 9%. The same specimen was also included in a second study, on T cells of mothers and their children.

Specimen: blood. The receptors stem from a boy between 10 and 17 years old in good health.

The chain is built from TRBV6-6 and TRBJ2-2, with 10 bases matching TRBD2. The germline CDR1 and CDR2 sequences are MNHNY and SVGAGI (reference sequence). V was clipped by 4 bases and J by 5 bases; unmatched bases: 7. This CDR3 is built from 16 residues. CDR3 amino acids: CASSWPAGGPTGELFF. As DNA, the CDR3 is TGTGCCAGCAGTTGGCCAGCGGGAGGGCCAACCGGGGAGCTGTTTTTT.

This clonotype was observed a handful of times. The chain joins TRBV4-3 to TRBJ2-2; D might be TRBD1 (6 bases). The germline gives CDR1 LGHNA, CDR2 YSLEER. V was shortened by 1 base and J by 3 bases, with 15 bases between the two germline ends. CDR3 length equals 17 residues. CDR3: CASSQARGFRDTGELFF. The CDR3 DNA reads TGCGCCAGCAGCCAAGCTAGGGGGTTTAGGGACACCGGGGAGCTGTTTTTT.

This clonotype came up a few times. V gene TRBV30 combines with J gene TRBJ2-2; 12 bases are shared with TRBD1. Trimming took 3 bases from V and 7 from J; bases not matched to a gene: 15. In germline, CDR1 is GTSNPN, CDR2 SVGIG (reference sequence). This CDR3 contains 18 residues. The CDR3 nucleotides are TGTGCCTGGAGCCTAACCGCCGGGACAGGGGGCTGGATCGGGGAGCTGTTTTTT. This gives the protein CAWSLTAGTGGWIGELFF.

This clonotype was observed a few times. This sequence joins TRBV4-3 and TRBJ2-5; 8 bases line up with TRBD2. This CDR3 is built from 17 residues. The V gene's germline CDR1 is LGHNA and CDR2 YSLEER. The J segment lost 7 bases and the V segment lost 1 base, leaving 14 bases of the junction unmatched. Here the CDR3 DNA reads TGCGCCAGCAGCCAAGTCAACCCAGAGCGGGAGAGGGGGACCCAGTACTTC. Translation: CASSQVNPERERGTQYF.